This T cell receptor beta chain was profiled in a study of identical twins. Study-level results: The study reached conclusions through statistical analysis that was cross-sectional, not following the same donors.

As for this clonotype: Its antigen is not known.

TCRdb reprocessed the 5' RACE reads via MiXCR and lists one record per CDR3 protein. The data hold some 660,000 distinct CDR3 sequences, with 8.6% observed a single time. Germline values: CDR1 SGHNT, CDR2 YENEEA. The CDR3 contains 17 residues. The ends lost 5 bases at V and 3 bases at J; junction bases unmatched: 6. These data were likewise used in another study, on yellow fever vaccine responses in identical twins.

The source is a woman in her late teens or twenties in good health. The V call is TRBV11-3, the J call TRBJ2-3; 15 bases match TRBD2. Specimen: PBMCs. This chain's CDR3 is CASSPGTSGGWTDTQYF. CDR3 nucleotide sequence: TGTGCCAGCAGCCCCGGGACTAGCGGGGGGTGGACAGATACGCAGTATTTT.